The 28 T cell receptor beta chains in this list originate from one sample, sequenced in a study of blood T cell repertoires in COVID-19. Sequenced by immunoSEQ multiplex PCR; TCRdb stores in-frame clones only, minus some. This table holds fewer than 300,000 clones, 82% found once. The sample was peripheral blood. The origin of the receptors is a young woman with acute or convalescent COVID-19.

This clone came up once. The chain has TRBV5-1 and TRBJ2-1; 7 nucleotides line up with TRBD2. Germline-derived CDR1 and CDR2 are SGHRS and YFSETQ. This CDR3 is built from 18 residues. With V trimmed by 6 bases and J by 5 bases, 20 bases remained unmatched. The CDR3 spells CASTAGDYNRLRNNEQFF. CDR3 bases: TGCGCCAGCACCGCGGGGGACTACAACCGCTTACGGAACAATGAGCAGTTCTTC.

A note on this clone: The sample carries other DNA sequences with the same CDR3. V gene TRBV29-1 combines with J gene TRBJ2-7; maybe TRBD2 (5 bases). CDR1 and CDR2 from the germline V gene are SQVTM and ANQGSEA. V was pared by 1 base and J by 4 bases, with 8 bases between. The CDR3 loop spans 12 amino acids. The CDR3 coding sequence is TGCAGCGTTGAAGGGACTGGGTACGAGCAGTACTTC. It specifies CSVEGTGYEQYF.

CDR3 DNA: TGCGCCAGCAGTTCAAGCGCTGGGGACAGGGCGTCTGGCGGGGAGCTGTTTTTT. This translates into CASSSSAGDRASGGELFF. This sequence joins TRBV4-1 and TRBJ2-2, with 9 positions matching TRBD1. Germline CDR1 MGHRA, CDR2 YSYEKL. The CDR3 consists of 18 residues. With V trimmed by 6 bases and J by 7 bases, 18 bases remained unmatched.

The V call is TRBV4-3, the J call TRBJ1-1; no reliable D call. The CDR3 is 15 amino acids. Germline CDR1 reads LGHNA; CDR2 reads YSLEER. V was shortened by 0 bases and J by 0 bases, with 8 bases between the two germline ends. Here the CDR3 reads CASSQEALMNTEAFF. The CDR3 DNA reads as TGCGCCAGCAGCCAAGAAGCGCTAATGAACACTGAAGCTTTCTTT.

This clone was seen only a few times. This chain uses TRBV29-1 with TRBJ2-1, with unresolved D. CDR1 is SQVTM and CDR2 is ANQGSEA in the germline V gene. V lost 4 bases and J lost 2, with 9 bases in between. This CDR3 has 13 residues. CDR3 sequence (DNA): TGCAGCGTTGTACAGCATGCCTACAATGAGCAGTTCTTC. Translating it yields CSVVQHAYNEQFF.

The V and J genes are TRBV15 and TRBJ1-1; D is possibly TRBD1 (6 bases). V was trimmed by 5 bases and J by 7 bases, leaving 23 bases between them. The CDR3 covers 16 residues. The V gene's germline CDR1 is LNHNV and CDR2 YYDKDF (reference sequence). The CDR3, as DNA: TGTGCCACCAGCCCGCGGGGGGACATCTTATGGGGTGAAGCTTTCTTT. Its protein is CATSPRGDILWGEAFF. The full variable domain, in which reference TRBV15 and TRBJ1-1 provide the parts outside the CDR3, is DAMVIQNPRYQVTQFGKPVTLSCSQTLNHNVMYWYQQKSSQAPKLLFHYYDKDFNNEADTPDNFQSRRPNTSFCFLDIRSPGLGDTAMYLCATSPRGDILWGEAFFGQGTRLTVV.

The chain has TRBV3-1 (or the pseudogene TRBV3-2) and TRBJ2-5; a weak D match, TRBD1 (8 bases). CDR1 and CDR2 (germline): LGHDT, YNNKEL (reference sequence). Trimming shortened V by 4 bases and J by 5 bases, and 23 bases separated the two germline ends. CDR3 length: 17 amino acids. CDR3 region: CASSPRLTRGRGETQYF. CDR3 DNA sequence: TGTGCCAGCAGCCCGAGACTCACCAGGGGGCGGGGGGAGACCCAGTACTTC.

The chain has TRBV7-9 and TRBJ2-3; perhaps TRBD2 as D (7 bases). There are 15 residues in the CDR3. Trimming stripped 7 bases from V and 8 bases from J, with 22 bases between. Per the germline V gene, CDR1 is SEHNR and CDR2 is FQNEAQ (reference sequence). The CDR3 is CASTGSGGGGSTQYF. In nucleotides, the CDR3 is TGTGCCAGCACCGGATCCGGCGGGGGCGGGAGTACGCAGTATTTT.

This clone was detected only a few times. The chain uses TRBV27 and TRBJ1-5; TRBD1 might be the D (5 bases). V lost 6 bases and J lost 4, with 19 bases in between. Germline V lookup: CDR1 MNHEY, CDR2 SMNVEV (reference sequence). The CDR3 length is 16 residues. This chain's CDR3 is CASREKPYRSNQPQHF. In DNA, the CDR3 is TGTGCCAGCAGAGAAAAACCGTACAGGTCTAATCAGCCCCAGCATTTT.

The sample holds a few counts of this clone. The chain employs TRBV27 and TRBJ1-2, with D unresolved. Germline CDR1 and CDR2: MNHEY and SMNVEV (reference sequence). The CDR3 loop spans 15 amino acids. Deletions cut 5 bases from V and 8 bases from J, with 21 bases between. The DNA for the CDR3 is TGTGCCAGCAGTCCCTACCTGGCGGCGGGAGCGGGCTACACCTTC. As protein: CASSPYLAAGAGYTF.

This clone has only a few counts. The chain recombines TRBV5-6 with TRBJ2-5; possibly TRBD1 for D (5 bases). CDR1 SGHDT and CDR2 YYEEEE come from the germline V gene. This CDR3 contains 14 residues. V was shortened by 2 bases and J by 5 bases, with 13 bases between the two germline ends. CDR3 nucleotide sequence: TGTGCCAGCAGCTTATGGTTGGGGCTGGAGACCCAGTACTTC. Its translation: CASSLWLGLETQYF.

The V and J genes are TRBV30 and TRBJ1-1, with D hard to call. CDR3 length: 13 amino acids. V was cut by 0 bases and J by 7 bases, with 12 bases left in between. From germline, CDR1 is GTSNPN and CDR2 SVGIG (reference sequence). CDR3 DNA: TGTGCCTGGAGTGTCCTCGGGTACGGTGAAGCTTTCTTT. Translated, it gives CAWSVLGYGEAFF.

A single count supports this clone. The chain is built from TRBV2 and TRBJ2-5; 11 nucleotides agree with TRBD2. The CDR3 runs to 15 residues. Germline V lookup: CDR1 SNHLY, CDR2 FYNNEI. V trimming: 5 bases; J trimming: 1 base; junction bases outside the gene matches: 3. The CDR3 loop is CASSPGTSGQETQYF. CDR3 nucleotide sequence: TGTGCCAGCAGTCCCGGGACTAGCGGCCAAGAGACCCAGTACTTC.

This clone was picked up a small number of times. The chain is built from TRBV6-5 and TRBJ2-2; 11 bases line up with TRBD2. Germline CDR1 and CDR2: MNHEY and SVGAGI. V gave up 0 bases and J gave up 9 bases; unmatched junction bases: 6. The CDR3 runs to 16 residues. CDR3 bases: TGTGCCAGCAGTTACTCGAGTAGCGGGGGGGATCGGGAGCTGTTTTTT. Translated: CASSYSSSGGDRELFF.

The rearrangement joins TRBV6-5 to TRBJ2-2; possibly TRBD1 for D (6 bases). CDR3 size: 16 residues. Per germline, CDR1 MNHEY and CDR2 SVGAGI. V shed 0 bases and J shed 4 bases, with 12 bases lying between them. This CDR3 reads CASSYSLGTSTGELFF. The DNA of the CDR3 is TGTGCCAGCAGTTACTCGCTAGGGACATCCACCGGGGAGCTGTTTTTT.

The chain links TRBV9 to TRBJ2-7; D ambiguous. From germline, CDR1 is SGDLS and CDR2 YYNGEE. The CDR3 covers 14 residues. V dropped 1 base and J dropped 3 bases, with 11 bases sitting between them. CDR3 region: CASSVLPSGYEQYF. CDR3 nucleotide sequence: TGTGCCAGCAGCGTACTCCCCTCCGGCTACGAGCAGTACTTC.

As DNA, the CDR3 is TGTGCCAGCAGTTTAACCGGGACAGGGGTTCGTGGACCCGAGCAGTACTTC. This translates into CASSLTGTGVRGPEQYF. V gene TRBV28 combines with J gene TRBJ2-7; 10 bases are a match to TRBD1. Germline V gene data show CDR1 as MDHEN and CDR2 as SYDVKM. The CDR3 runs 17 residues. J gave up 6 bases and V 2 bases, and 13 bases lay outside the gene matches.

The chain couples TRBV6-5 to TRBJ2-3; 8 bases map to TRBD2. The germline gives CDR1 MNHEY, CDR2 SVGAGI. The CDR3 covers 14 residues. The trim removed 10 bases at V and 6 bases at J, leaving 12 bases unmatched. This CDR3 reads CATSGSGSWDTQYF. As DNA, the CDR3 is TGTGCCACTTCCGGAAGCGGGAGCTGGGATACGCAGTATTTT.

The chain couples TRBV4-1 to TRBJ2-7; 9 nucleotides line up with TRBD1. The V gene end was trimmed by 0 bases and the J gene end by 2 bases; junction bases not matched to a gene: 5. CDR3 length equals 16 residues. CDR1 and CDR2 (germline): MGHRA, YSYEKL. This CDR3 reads CASSQESGTGTYEQYF. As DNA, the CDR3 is TGCGCCAGCAGCCAAGAGTCCGGGACAGGGACCTACGAGCAGTACTTC.

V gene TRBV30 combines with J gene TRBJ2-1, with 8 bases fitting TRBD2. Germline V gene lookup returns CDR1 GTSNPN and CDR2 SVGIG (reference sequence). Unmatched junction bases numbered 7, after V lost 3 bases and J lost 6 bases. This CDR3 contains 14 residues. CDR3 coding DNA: TGTGCCTGGAGGGGCGGGAGGTTTATCAATGAGCAGTTCTTC. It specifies CAWRGGRFINEQFF.

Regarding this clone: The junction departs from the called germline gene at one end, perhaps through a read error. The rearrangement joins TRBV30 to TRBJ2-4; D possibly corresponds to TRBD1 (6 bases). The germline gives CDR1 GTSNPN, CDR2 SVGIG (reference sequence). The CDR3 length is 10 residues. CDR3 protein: CAPPWEEGDF. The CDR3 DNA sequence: TGTGCCCCCCCCTGGGAAGAGGGGGACTTC.

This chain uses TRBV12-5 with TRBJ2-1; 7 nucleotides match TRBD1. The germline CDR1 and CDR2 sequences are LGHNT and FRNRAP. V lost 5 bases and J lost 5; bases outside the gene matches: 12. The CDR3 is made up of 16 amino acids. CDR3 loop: CASGRDPGTANNEQFF. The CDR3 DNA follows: TGTGCTAGTGGTCGAGACCCAGGGACAGCAAACAATGAGCAGTTCTTC.

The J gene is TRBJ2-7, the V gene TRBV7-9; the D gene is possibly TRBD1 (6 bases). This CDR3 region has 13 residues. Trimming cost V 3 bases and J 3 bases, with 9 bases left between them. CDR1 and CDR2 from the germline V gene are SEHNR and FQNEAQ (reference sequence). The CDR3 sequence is CASSFSGVYEQYF. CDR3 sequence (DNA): TGTGCCAGCAGCTTTTCAGGGGTCTACGAGCAGTACTTC.

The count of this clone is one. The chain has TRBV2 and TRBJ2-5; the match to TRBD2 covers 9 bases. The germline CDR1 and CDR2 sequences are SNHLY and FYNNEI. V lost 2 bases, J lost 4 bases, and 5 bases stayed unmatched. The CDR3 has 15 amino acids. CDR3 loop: CASSEHSGSTETQYF. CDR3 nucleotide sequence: TGTGCCAGCAGTGAACATAGCGGGAGTACAGAGACCCAGTACTTC.

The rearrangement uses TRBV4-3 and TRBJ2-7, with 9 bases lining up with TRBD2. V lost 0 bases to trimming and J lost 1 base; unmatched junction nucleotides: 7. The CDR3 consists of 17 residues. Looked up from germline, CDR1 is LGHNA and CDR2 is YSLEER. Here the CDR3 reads CASSQDRPSGASYEQYF. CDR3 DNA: TGCGCCAGCAGCCAAGACCGACCTAGCGGGGCTTCCTACGAGCAGTACTTC.

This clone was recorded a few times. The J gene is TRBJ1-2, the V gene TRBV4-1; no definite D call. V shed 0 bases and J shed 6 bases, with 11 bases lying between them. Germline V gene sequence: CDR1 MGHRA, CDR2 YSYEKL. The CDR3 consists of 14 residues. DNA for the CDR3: TGCGCCAGCAGCCAAGATTGGCTCGAGGATGGCTACACCTTC. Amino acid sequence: CASSQDWLEDGYTF.

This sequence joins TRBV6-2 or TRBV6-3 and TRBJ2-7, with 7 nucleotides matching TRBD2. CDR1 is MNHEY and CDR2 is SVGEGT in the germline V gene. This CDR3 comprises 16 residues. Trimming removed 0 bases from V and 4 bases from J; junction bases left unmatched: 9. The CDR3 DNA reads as TGTGCCAGCAGTTACTCGATTCTTTCGGGACTATACGAGCAGTACTTC. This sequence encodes CASSYSILSGLYEQYF.

The CDR3 DNA reads as TGTGCCAGCAGTCCGTCAGGGGGGTACCTTAGCAATCAGCCCCAGCATTTT. Its protein product is CASSPSGGYLSNQPQHF. V usage is TRBV6-6 and J usage is TRBJ1-5; 7 nucleotides agree with TRBD1. The V and J ends lost 5 bases and 0 bases, in that order; junction bases with no gene match: 10. The length of the CDR3 is 17 residues. Looked up from germline, CDR1 is MNHNY and CDR2 is SVGAGI (reference sequence).